The rows below give T cell receptor beta chains drawn from one sample of a study of control samples from healthy donors and cancer patients. TCRdb's copy holds only in-frame clones and misses some; the assay was immunoSEQ multiplex PCR. The repertoire holds 100,000 or so clones, with approximately 89% as singletons. Sequencing input: blood. These TCRs come from a woman under 40 in good health. CDR3s include the opening cysteine and the closing phenylalanine or tryptophan. Fields, in order: clone size, V gene, D gene, J gene, CDR3 protein, CDR3 DNA. D genes are given only for firm matches. Clone size appears in some rows only: once, few, many, or a class for an expanded clone.

-	TRBV3-1/TRBV3-2	-	TRBJ1-2	CASSQVRTPSYGYTF	TGTGCCAGCAGCCAAGTGAGGACACCCTCGTATGGCTACACCTTC
-	TRBV27	TRBD1	TRBJ2-7	CASSLSSDRGFYEQYF	TGTGCCAGCAGTTTATCTTCCGACAGGGGATTTTACGAGCAGTACTTC
-	TRBV7-8	-	TRBJ2-3	CASSLYGSHTDTQYF	TGTGCCAGCAGCTTATACGGGAGTCACACAGATACGCAGTATTTT
-	TRBV18	-	TRBJ1-4	CASSPQGGEKLFF	TGTGCCAGCTCACCGCAGGGAGGGGAAAAACTGTTTTTT
-	TRBV4-2	-	TRBJ2-1	CASSQDGGTLLLSSYNEQFF	TGTGCCAGCAGCCAAGATGGCGGGACACTATTACTCAGCTCCTACAATGAGCAGTTCTTC
-	TRBV11-2	-	TRBJ1-3	CASSFSSGNTIYF	TGTGCCAGCAGCTTTTCTTCGGGAAACACCATATATTTT
-	TRBV18	TRBD1	TRBJ1-2	CASSRDRGQGYTF	TGTGCCAGCTCACGGGACAGGGGGCAAGGCTACACCTTC
-	TRBV6-1	TRBD1	TRBJ1-2	CASSEPGQGLYGYTF	TGTGCCAGCAGTGAACCGGGACAGGGACTCTATGGCTACACCTTC
-	TRBV12-3/TRBV12-4	-	TRBJ1-2	CASTAGRAGYTF	TGTGCCAGCACGGCAGGGAGGGCTGGCTACACCTTC
-	TRBV14	-	TRBJ1-1	CASSPRVLGEAFF	TGTGCCAGCAGCCCTAGGGTCCTGGGTGAAGCTTTCTTT
-	TRBV5-1	-	TRBJ1-1	CASSSDLGTEAFF	TGCGCCAGCAGTTCTGATCTAGGGACTGAAGCTTTCTTT
once	TRBV9	TRBD2	TRBJ2-7	CASSVEWSGGALEQYF	TGTGCCAGCAGCGTAGAATGGAGCGGGGGGGCTCTCGAGCAGTACTTC
few	TRBV19	TRBD1	TRBJ1-5	CASSMGAGGSIQPQHF	TGTGCCAGTAGTATGGGGGCAGGGGGTTCGATTCAGCCCCAGCATTTT
few	TRBV4-2	-	TRBJ1-5	CASSQGGTLSNQPQHF	TGTGCCAGCAGCCAAGGAGGGACACTTAGCAATCAGCCCCAGCATTTT
-	TRBV7-2	-	TRBJ1-1	CASSLQGGDTEAFF	TGTGCCAGCAGCTTACAGGGAGGGGACACTGAAGCTTTCTTT
-	TRBV6-5	-	TRBJ2-2	CARGAGEYTGELFF	TGTGCCCGGGGGGCGGGAGAGTACACCGGGGAGCTGTTTTTT
-	TRBV5-6	TRBD1	TRBJ1-6	CASSWGQRNNSPLHF	TGTGCCAGCAGCTGGGGACAGAGAAATAATTCACCCCTCCACTTT
-	TRBV19	-	TRBJ1-5	CASSPAGRGQPQHF	TGTGCCAGTAGCCCGGCAGGGCGAGGTCAGCCCCAGCATTTT
-	TRBV5-1	-	TRBJ1-1	CASSLAEEKDTEAFF	TGCGCCAGCAGCTTGGCGGAGGAAAAGGACACTGAAGCTTTCTTT
-	TRBV4-1	-	TRBJ2-1	CASSQGPLEDNEQFF	TGCGCCAGCAGCCAAGGACCTCTAGAGGACAATGAGCAGTTCTTC
-	TRBV12-1	-	TRBJ2-7	CASSFQVGTPEQYF	TGTGCCAGCAGCTTTCAGGTCGGCACCCCCGAGCAGTACTTC
-	TRBV19	TRBD1	TRBJ1-2	CASTYDRGRNNGYTF	TGTGCCAGTACCTATGACAGGGGGCGAAATAATGGCTACACCTTC
-	TRBV27	TRBD2	TRBJ2-5	CASSPTSLDLVGGATWETQYF	TGTGCCAGCAGTCCGACATCCTTGGACCTGGTCGGGGGGGCCACGTGGGAGACCCAGTACTTC
-	TRBV2	-	TRBJ2-7	CASSEGGDPLYEQYF	TGTGCCAGCAGTGAGGGCGGTGACCCGCTCTACGAGCAGTACTTC
-	TRBV6-5	-	TRBJ2-1	CASSYHGPKENEQFF	TGTGCCAGCAGTTACCACGGGCCGAAGGAAAATGAGCAGTTCTTC
-	TRBV19	-	TRBJ2-4	CASSMGRGQGNIQYF	TGTGCCAGTAGTATGGGAAGAGGGCAGGGAAACATTCAGTACTTC
-	TRBV27	-	TRBJ1-2	CASSPSRTGINYGYTF	TGTGCCAGCAGTCCCTCCCGCACAGGGATTAACTATGGCTACACCTTC
-	TRBV5-1	-	TRBJ2-5	CASSLFLGTQETQYF	TGCGCCAGCAGCTTGTTTTTGGGGACCCAAGAGACCCAGTACTTC
-	TRBV2	TRBD1	TRBJ1-3	CASRREGARGNTIYF	TGTGCCAGCAGAAGGGAGGGGGCGAGGGGAAACACCATATATTTT
-	TRBV7-9	-	TRBJ2-5	CASSLRTSYQETQYF	TGTGCCAGCAGCTTAAGGACTTCGTACCAAGAGACCCAGTACTTC
-	TRBV5-1	TRBD1	TRBJ2-7	CASSRDREAYEQYF	TGCGCCAGCAGCAGGGACAGGGAGGCCTACGAGCAGTACTTC
-	TRBV3-1/TRBV3-2	-	TRBJ1-1	CASSQIHQNTEAFF	TGTGCCAGCAGCCAAATACATCAGAACACTGAAGCTTTCTTT
-	TRBV14	TRBD2	TRBJ2-7	CASSWTSGSYEQYF	TGTGCCAGCAGCTGGACTAGCGGGAGTTACGAGCAGTACTTC
few	TRBV30	-	TRBJ2-7	CAWTEQGLAVEQYF	TGTGCCTGGACCGAGCAGGGGTTAGCGGTCGAGCAGTACTTC
-	TRBV7-6	TRBD1	TRBJ1-5	CASSSGGAGVNQPQHF	TGTGCCAGCAGCTCAGGGGGCGCCGGAGTCAATCAGCCCCAGCATTTT
-	TRBV28	-	TRBJ1-2	CASNTGSGGRGYTF	TGTGCCAGCAACACAGGGTCCGGAGGTCGTGGCTACACCTTC
-	TRBV5-4	-	TRBJ2-7	CASSSQGTPGQYF	TGTGCCAGCAGCTCCCAGGGAACCCCCGGGCAGTACTTC
-	TRBV6-6	-	TRBJ2-2	CASSYFGPNTGELFF	TGTGCCAGCAGCTACTTCGGCCCGAACACCGGGGAGCTGTTTTTT
-	TRBV4-1	TRBD1	TRBJ1-5	CASSHDRGRQPQHF	TGCGCCAGCAGCCACGACAGGGGACGTCAGCCCCAGCATTTT
-	TRBV10-3	-	TRBJ2-1	CAISEFNEQFF	TGTGCCATCAGTGAGTTCAATGAGCAGTTCTTC
-	TRBV18	TRBD2	TRBJ2-1	CASSPGLAGGGEQFF	TGTGCCAGCTCACCCGGACTAGCGGGAGGGGGTGAGCAGTTCTTC
-	TRBV10-3	TRBD1	TRBJ2-7	CAILPTGGYEQYF	TGTGCCATACTCCCAACAGGGGGCTACGAGCAGTACTTC
-	TRBV5-5	TRBD1	TRBJ1-5	CASSSSTGQLNQPQHF	TGTGCCAGCAGCTCTAGCACGGGACAGCTGAATCAGCCCCAGCATTTT
-	TRBV27	-	TRBJ1-5	CATAQTMSGNQPQHF	TGTGCCACCGCGCAGACCATGTCCGGCAATCAGCCCCAGCATTTT
-	TRBV18	-	TRBJ1-1	CASFSLDDTEAFF	TGTGCCAGCTTCAGCCTGGATGACACTGAAGCTTTCTTT
once	TRBV5-6	-	TRBJ1-3	CASSPAVEAGNTIYF	TGTGCCAGCAGCCCGGCGGTAGAAGCTGGAAACACCATATATTTT
-	TRBV15	-	TRBJ1-4	CATSAGPFNEKLFF	TGTGCCACCAGCGCAGGACCCTTTAATGAAAAACTGTTTTTT
-	TRBV10-1	-	TRBJ2-7	CASSEQYGYEQYF	TGCGCCAGCAGTGAGCAGTACGGATACGAGCAGTACTTC
-	TRBV19	-	TRBJ1-2	CATHPRQGPPYGYTF	TGTGCCACCCACCCCCGGCAGGGGCCGCCCTATGGCTACACCTTC
-	TRBV7-7	-	TRBJ2-3	CASSLEPRVQASTDTQYF	TGTGCCAGCAGCTTAGAGCCCCGGGTTCAGGCGTCCACAGATACGCAGTATTTT
-	TRBV2	TRBD1	TRBJ2-7	CASSDSDREYYEQYF	TGTGCCAGCAGTGACTCGGACAGGGAATACTACGAGCAGTACTTC
-	TRBV6-5	-	TRBJ1-5	CASLAWGQPQHF	TGTGCCAGTCTCGCCTGGGGTCAGCCCCAGCATTTT
-	TRBV6-4	-	TRBJ1-1	CASSDMSGSTEAFF	TGTGCCAGCAGTGACATGTCGGGTTCCACTGAAGCTTTCTTT
-	TRBV6-1	-	TRBJ1-5	CASSEGGARGNQPQHF	TGTGCCAGCAGTGAAGGGGGGGCGCGCGGCAATCAGCCCCAGCATTTT
-	TRBV10-3	-	TRBJ1-6	CASCKEGYNSPLHF	TGTGCCAGTTGCAAGGAGGGTTACAATTCACCCCTCCACTTT
-	TRBV20-1	-	TRBJ1-2	CSAAPALRYTF	TGCAGTGCCGCTCCGGCCCTGCGCTACACCTTC
once	TRBV3-1/TRBV3-2	-	TRBJ2-1	CASSPRLDRHPYNEQFF	TGTGCCAGCAGTCCCCGGCTAGACAGGCATCCCTACAATGAGCAGTTCTTC
-	TRBV6-1	-	TRBJ1-2	CASSDRGGYGYTF	TGTGCCAGCAGTGACCGGGGGGGCTATGGCTACACCTTC
few	TRBV5-1	TRBD2	TRBJ2-1	CASSVGLAGFDNEQFF	TGCGCCAGCAGCGTCGGACTAGCGGGATTCGACAATGAGCAGTTCTTC